The 2 T cell receptor beta chains below were found in one sample sequenced in a study of neurological immune-mediated disorders. MiXCR was run by TCRdb on the 5' RACE reads, yielding one entry per CDR3 protein. This sample has 55,000 or so distinct CDR3 sequences, with about 4.2% found just once. What was sequenced was PBMCs. These receptors all stem from a man aged 50 to 59 with multiple sclerosis.

The rearrangement links TRBV2 to TRBJ2-1, with D maybe TRBD1 (6 bases). CDR3 length: 12 residues. The germline gives CDR1 SNHLY, CDR2 FYNNEI. V lost 6 bases and J lost 8, with 11 bases in between. The CDR3 nucleotides read TGTGCCAGCAGCGAACAGGGCGATGAGCAGTTCTTC. This sequence encodes CASSEQGDEQFF.

The chain links TRBV6-6 to TRBJ1-5; D unclear. This CDR3 is built from 10 residues. Germline values: CDR1 MNHNY, CDR2 SVGAGI (reference sequence). The germline V and J ends were trimmed by 9 bases and 10 bases, with 10 bases remaining between them. In nucleotides, the CDR3 is TGTGCCAGGCGGGGAGGACCCCAGCATTTT. Amino acid sequence: CARRGGPQHF.